This T cell receptor (beta chain) derives from a study of beta chain features in type 1 diabetes (dated by TCRdb to 2016 to 2019). Background on the whole study: Mean age, gender distribution, total cell number and subset yield were not different between patients and healthy donors. Across all samples, some 110,000,000 sorted cells were examined, and cell number per subset correlated strongly with RNA yield. Regulatory and stem cell-like memory subsets were isolated from only 8 patients and roughly 8 healthy donors, whereas naive and central memory subsets came from all 30 or so donors. In the study, recently diagnosed type 1 diabetes patients and matched healthy donors were compared on the TCRB repertoires of their sorted circulating CD4+ T cell subsets.

The entire isolated RNA was reverse transcribed using the High Capacity cDNA Reverse Transcription Kit, and thus expressed TCRB transcripts were sequenced. Deep immunoSEQ sequencing was applied to naive, central memory and regulatory T cell samples, giving an average of around 4 million total reads per sample. Sorted cells were lysed in RLT buffer and RNA was extracted with DNase-treated RNeasy Micro or Mini kits, depending on cell number. To prevent cross-contamination, each cell subset was processed individually, whereas patient and healthy donor samples were processed jointly. The immunoSEQ multiplex PCR was used to amplify TCRB sequences from cDNA, generating 87-bp fragments that spanned the CDR3 region. Sequencing of the amplicons was done on the Illumina HiSeq platform. Per the original workflow: Synthetic template baselines were used to correct PCR bias computationally, reads within Hamming distance 2 were collapsed, and singletons that could not be merged were discarded. By aligning reads against IMGT, V, D and J genes, CDR3 length, and insertions or deletions at six rearrangement sites were assigned. Within each subset, clonotype counts were normalized to sorted cell number, and only after that were true diversity and Gini coefficients computed with the tcR R package. The overlap coefficient, calculated on TCRB nucleotide sequences, was used to measure repertoire sharing. The source is immuneACCESS, and TCRdb retained only in-frame sequences with V and J called. Part of the clones is not carried over; for the studies checked, unresolved V genes explain less than half of this, and the remainder is unexplained. The V and J calls and the clone size are those of that table, but D and trimming were determined from the DNA. The sample profile shows fewer than 25,000 clones; roughly 66% of them were found once. About 4% of the sample is held by the ten biggest clonotypes.

The germline V gene (reference sequence) gives CDR1 as LNHDA and CDR2 as SQIVND. The CDR3 spans 8 residues, from the cysteine through the phenylalanine. Of all the DNA, just the CDR3 is kept, 24 bases in frame from base 1. A single peripheral blood draw of about 116 mL on average was collected from each donor into heparinised tubes. Using a panel that included CD45RO, CCR7, CD25, CD127, CD95 and CD27, naive, central memory, regulatory and stem cell-like memory CD4+ T cells were sorted on a BD FACSAria II. A purity above 95% was achieved for all sorted populations. Right away, PBMCs were isolated by Lymphoprep density gradient centrifugation and were stained directly, with no culture step. To minimize batch effects, samples were stained and sorted in pairs, one healthy donor with one patient per experiment. General conclusions and limits of the study: In all four CD4+ subsets, TCRB CDR3 length was moderately but significantly shorter in type 1 diabetes patients. Naive, central memory and regulatory TCRB repertoires appeared more similar among patients than among healthy donors. Patients with type 1 diabetes made fewer insertions and deleted more nucleotides at VDJ recombination sites, implying thymic rearrangement abnormalities. PCR might favor shorter templates, but patient and control samples were amplified and corrected together, so any skew would affect both groups equally. Because cDNA was sequenced instead of genomic DNA, activated cells with high expression could be over-represented, although the groups did not differ in activation or CD3 levels. Because small numbers of individuals were included in the HLA sub-analyses, any influence of HLA type on TCRB rearrangement was left unresolved.

For this clone: Which antigen it targets is not known. No base quality values were provided; no much bigger clone lies one nucleotide off.

Input material: Tregs from blood. The cell subset or site label, as the study defines it: regulatory CD4+ T cells. This chain joins TRBV19 to TRBJ1-1; there is no confident call for the D gene. This receptor was obtained from a man aged 18 to 30 with type 1 diabetes. The bases are TGTGCTTGTCGGGAAGCTTTCTTT. Translated, this gives CACREAFF. The CDR3 plus the reference TRBV19 and TRBJ1-1 genes for the other parts give the full variable domain: DGGITQSPKYLFRKEGQNVTLSCEQNLNHDAMYWYRQDPGQGLRLIYYSQIVNDFQKGDIAEGYSVSREKKESFPLTVTSAQKNPTAFYLCACREAFFGQGTRLTVV.